This T cell receptor (beta chain) was found in a study of high-grade serous ovarian cancer treatment subgroups (dated by TCRdb to 2020 to 2022). With respect to the entire study: Sequencing yielded a mean of roughly 14,000 reads and approximately 7,000 unique TCR beta rearrangements per sample. The study examined TCR beta repertoires in high-grade serous ovarian cancer patients who were grouped under a laparoscopic triage algorithm by complete gross resection or by neoadjuvant chemotherapy response. One primary tumor sample and two metastatic tumor samples were collected from each patient, for a total of 90 samples. The 30-patient cohort included some 10 patients with no residual disease after primary surgery (R0), some 10 excellent NACT responders, and some 10 poor NACT responders. The paper as a whole reports these results and caveats: TCR repertoire analyses focused on CDR3; CDR1 and CDR2 were not analyzed. Repertoire similarity between tumors from the same patient ranged from roughly 0.11 to 0.79, while tumors from different patients showed almost no similarity. Spatial information was not captured by bulk tumor TCR sequencing, so insight into HGSC tumor complexity and diversity was limited. Neoantigen level correlated positively with TCR clonal relatedness, and copy number variation and mutation load from whole-genome sequencing showed a positive trend with TCR clonal relatedness.

The tumor samples were collected prior to definitive surgery or chemotherapy. The MD Anderson Biospecimen Extraction Resource handled genomic DNA extraction, while the MD Anderson Cancer Genomics Laboratory carried out the TCR sequencing. The 90 tumor samples underwent high-throughput TCR profiling using ImmunoSEQ. As for the authors' bioinformatics: Richness (unique productive sequences), clonality, evenness and relatedness were included as repertoire diversity metrics, and similarity between samples was assessed with the Bhattacharyya coefficient. In a sensitivity analysis, TCRs with fewer than two reads were excluded, and consistent conclusions were obtained. TCRdb provides this immuneACCESS table in a form limited to in-frame rearrangements. Some clones are lacking; in checked studies, under half of them reflect an unresolved V gene, and why the rest are absent is not known. V and J calls and clone size are those listed in that table; D and trimming were worked out from the DNA. A total of approximately 2,600 clones appear in this sample, around 74% of them only once. Over 7% of the sample is taken by the ten largest.

Remarks on this clone: It lacks a known antigen. No base quality values were provided; no much bigger clone lies one nucleotide off.

The TCR originated in a human donor with high-grade serous ovarian cancer. Sequences were obtained from tumor tissue.

The nucleotide sequence reads as follows: TGTGCCAGCAGTTCGGGGGGACCTCGCACCGGGGAGCTGTTTTTT. Its protein product is CASSSGGPRTGELFF. This sequence uses TRBV27 and TRBJ2-2; 7 of the junction bases match TRBD2. The germline V gene encodes CDR1 MNHEY and CDR2 SMNVEV (reference sequence). V has 4 bases trimmed and J has 4 bases trimmed; junction bases matching no gene number 6. From the cysteine up to the phenylalanine, the CDR3 has a length of 15 residues. Kept here is only the CDR3 DNA, which spans 45 bases and is read in frame from base 1.